These T cell receptor beta chains were read from a single sample in a study of beta chain features in type 1 diabetes. Profiled with immunoSEQ multiplex PCR; TCRdb holds only in-frame clones, not every one. The profile covers about half a million clones, with roughly 10% appearing a single time and 0.04% to 0.05% taken by the ten largest. Sequences were obtained from naive CD4+ T cells from blood. The receptors were sampled from a woman aged 18-29 years in good health. Each CDR3 is given with its conserved first and last residue. The D gene is left open where the match is weak. Clone size appears in some rows only: once, few, many, or a class for an expanded clone.

j_call,d_call,clone_size,cdr3_length,v_call,cdr3_aa,cdr3_nt
TRBJ1-2,NA,few,14,TRBV5-6,CATRTLGRGRGYTF,TGTGCCACCAGGACACTTGGTAGAGGTCGTGGCTACACCTTC
TRBJ2-3,NA,NA,14,TRBV5-1,CASSYRQSRDTQYF,TGCGCCAGCAGCTATCGACAAAGCCGGGATACGCAGTATTTT
TRBJ1-1,NA,NA,13,TRBV7-9,CASSFEVGGEAFF,TGTGCCAGCAGCTTCGAAGTGGGCGGTGAAGCTTTCTTT
TRBJ2-5,NA,few,14,TRBV7-9,CASSLAATGETQYF,TGTGCCAGCAGCTTAGCCGCGACGGGAGAGACCCAGTACTTC
TRBJ1-3,NA,many,15,TRBV30,CAWSVHRASGNTIYF,TGTGCCTGGAGTGTACACAGGGCATCTGGAAACACCATATATTTT
TRBJ1-2,TRBD1,NA,14,TRBV7-2,CASSRTGQPYGYTF,TGTGCCAGCAGCCGGACGGGACAGCCGTATGGCTACACCTTC
TRBJ2-6,NA,NA,13,TRBV6-6,CASSWSGANVLTF,TGTGCCAGCAGTTGGAGTGGGGCCAACGTCCTGACTTTC
TRBJ1-1,TRBD1,few,15,TRBV7-2,CASSPDRGRVLEAFF,TGTGCCAGCAGCCCCGACAGGGGGCGAGTTTTGGAAGCTTTCTTT
TRBJ1-6,NA,NA,14,TRBV23-1,CASSQETASSPLHF,TGCGCCAGCAGTCAAGAGACAGCCTCTTCACCCCTCCACTTT
TRBJ1-5,NA,few,14,TRBV27,CASSLSQGNQPQHF,TGTGCCAGCAGTTTGTCCCAGGGGAATCAGCCCCAGCATTTT
TRBJ2-7,NA,NA,20,TRBV2,CASSDEGAPPASGTAYEQYF,TGTGCCAGCAGTGATGAGGGGGCCCCGCCAGCTAGCGGAACGGCCTACGAGCAGTACTTC
TRBJ2-3,NA,few,15,TRBV28,CASSLFRTGTDTQYF,TGTGCCAGCAGTTTGTTCCGGACAGGCACAGATACGCAGTATTTT
TRBJ2-5,NA,few,11,TRBV20-1,CSARMEETQYF,TGCAGTGCTAGAATGGAGGAGACCCAGTACTTC
TRBJ1-2,NA,NA,15,TRBV14,CASSRGVLKGYGYTF,TGTGCCAGCAGCCGAGGAGTGCTGAAGGGGTATGGCTACACCTTC
TRBJ2-5,NA,NA,12,TRBV7-9,CASSPSEETQYF,TGTGCCAGCAGCCCCTCCGAAGAGACCCAGTACTTC
TRBJ2-7,NA,many,12,TRBV14,CASSQANYEQYF,TGTGCCAGCAGCCAAGCCAACTACGAGCAGTACTTC
TRBJ1-5,NA,NA,13,TRBV30,CAWSQGSNQPQHF,TGTGCCTGGAGCCAGGGGAGTAATCAGCCCCAGCATTTT
TRBJ2-1,TRBD1,many,12,TRBV27,CASSPRGLGQFF,TGTGCCAGCAGTCCCAGGGGGCTGGGGCAGTTCTTC
TRBJ1-5,NA,few,14,TRBV9,CASSVTPSNQPQHF,TGTGCCAGCAGCGTAACGCCTAGCAATCAGCCCCAGCATTTT
TRBJ1-2,TRBD1,NA,14,TRBV2,CASTYRGINYGYTF,TGTGCCAGCACTTACAGGGGCATAAACTATGGCTACACCTTC
TRBJ2-3,TRBD1,NA,14,TRBV29-1,CSTSDRGSTDTQYF,TGCAGCACCTCGGACAGGGGAAGCACAGATACGCAGTATTTT
TRBJ2-1,TRBD2,NA,15,TRBV27,CASSWLAGGPGEQFF,TGTGCCAGCAGTTGGCTAGCGGGAGGGCCAGGTGAGCAGTTCTTC
TRBJ2-2,NA,few,15,TRBV5-1,CASSLGGTDTGELFF,TGCGCCAGCAGCTTGGGAGGTACGGACACCGGGGAGCTGTTTTTT
TRBJ2-2,NA,NA,14,TRBV7-2,CASSLVAGPGELFF,TGTGCCAGCAGCCTCGTGGCGGGCCCCGGGGAGCTGTTTTTT
TRBJ1-2,NA,NA,16,TRBV15,CATSSLGGRRAYGYTF,TGTGCCACCAGCAGTCTCGGGGGGCGCCGGGCTTATGGCTACACCTTC
TRBJ2-5,NA,few,15,TRBV9,CASSVVTGPEETQYF,TGTGCCAGCAGCGTAGTCACAGGGCCGGAGGAGACCCAGTACTTC
TRBJ1-3,NA,NA,14,TRBV7-2,CASSSSGAGNTIYF,TGTGCCAGCAGCTCCTCGGGTGCTGGAAACACCATATATTTT
TRBJ1-1,NA,NA,13,TRBV6-6,CASSYSSFTEAFF,TGTGCCAGCAGTTACTCGAGCTTCACTGAAGCTTTCTTT
TRBJ1-1,TRBD1,few,14,TRBV28,CASLGGFTNTEAFF,TGTGCCAGCCTAGGGGGCTTCACGAACACTGAAGCTTTCTTT
TRBJ2-7,NA,NA,13,TRBV29-1,CSVARGPPYEQYF,TGCAGCGTTGCTCGGGGGCCCCCCTACGAGCAGTACTTC
TRBJ2-7,TRBD1,few,14,TRBV4-1,CASSQTPGTGEQYF,TGCGCCAGCAGCCAAACTCCCGGGACAGGTGAGCAGTACTTC
TRBJ1-6,TRBD1,few,14,TRBV9,CASSPQGEYSPLHF,TGTGCCAGCAGCCCCCAGGGGGAATATTCACCCCTCCACTTT
TRBJ2-7,NA,few,14,TRBV18,CASSPPGRGYEQYF,TGTGCCAGCTCACCCCCCGGTAGGGGATACGAGCAGTACTTC
TRBJ1-1,NA,once,17,TRBV15,CATSSYPRRHLKTEAFF,TGTGCCACCAGCTCGTATCCGCGGCGGCACCTGAAGACTGAAGCTTTCTTT
TRBJ2-3,TRBD2,few,15,TRBV5-1,CASSFGGGAPDTQYF,TGCGCCAGCAGCTTTGGCGGGGGGGCACCAGATACGCAGTATTTT
TRBJ2-7,TRBD2,NA,15,TRBV7-8,CASSFRLAGAYEQYF,TGTGCCAGCAGCTTCCGGCTAGCGGGAGCCTACGAGCAGTACTTC
TRBJ2-3,NA,few,14,TRBV21-1,CASSLWTGSDTQYF,TGTGCCAGCAGTCTTTGGACAGGTTCAGATACGCAGTATTTT
TRBJ1-1,NA,NA,10,TRBV20-1,CSAIGNGAFF,TGCAGTGCTATAGGCAACGGAGCTTTCTTT
TRBJ2-3,TRBD2,NA,14,TRBV2,CASRPGLASNTQYF,TGTGCCAGCAGGCCGGGACTAGCGTCAAATACGCAGTATTTT
TRBJ2-1,NA,few,14,TRBV9,CASSVLNSYNEQFF,TGTGCCAGCAGCGTACTAAACTCCTACAATGAGCAGTTCTTC
TRBJ1-6,TRBD1,few,15,TRBV4-1,CASSQLTGVNSPLHF,TGCGCCAGCAGCCAATTGACAGGGGTTAATTCACCCCTCCACTTT
TRBJ1-2,TRBD1,NA,14,TRBV18,CASSPADRRSGYTF,TGTGCCAGCTCACCAGCGGACAGGAGAAGCGGCTACACCTTC
TRBJ2-1,NA,few,15,TRBV11-3,CASSPITSGYNEQFF,TGTGCCAGCAGCCCAATTACCAGCGGCTACAATGAGCAGTTCTTC
TRBJ2-3,TRBD2,NA,19,TRBV4-3,CASSHEQVTSGSGADTQYF,TGCGCCAGCAGCCACGAACAAGTTACTAGCGGGAGTGGAGCAGATACGCAGTATTTT
TRBJ2-7,NA,NA,12,TRBV7-2,CASSRPAYEQYF,TGTGCCAGCAGCCGACCCGCCTACGAGCAGTACTTC
TRBJ2-7,TRBD2,few,14,TRBV7-2,CASRGTGRAYEQYF,TGTGCCAGCAGGGGAACCGGGAGGGCCTACGAGCAGTACTTC
TRBJ1-1,NA,NA,13,TRBV6-5,CASSERTLTEAFF,TGTGCCAGCAGTGAGCGGACTCTTACTGAAGCTTTCTTT
TRBJ2-6,NA,NA,14,TRBV2,CASSDTSGANVLTF,TGTGCCAGCAGTGATACCTCTGGGGCCAACGTCCTGACTTTC
TRBJ2-3,TRBD2,few,15,TRBV5-4,CASSLTSGGTDTQYF,TGTGCCAGCAGCTTGACTAGCGGGGGCACAGATACGCAGTATTTT
TRBJ2-7,TRBD2,NA,14,TRBV7-6,CASSLQLAGDEQYF,TGTGCCAGCAGCTTACAACTAGCGGGAGACGAGCAGTACTTC
TRBJ1-2,NA,NA,14,TRBV18,CASSPGSRRHGYTF,TGTGCCAGCTCACCAGGTAGTAGGAGACACGGCTACACCTTC
TRBJ1-2,TRBD1,few,16,TRBV14,CASSQGMGQGVYGYTF,TGTGCCAGCAGCCAAGGAATGGGACAGGGAGTCTATGGCTACACCTTC
TRBJ1-1,NA,NA,15,TRBV4-3,CASSQVGPGVTEAFF,TGCGCCAGCAGCCAAGTAGGTCCCGGGGTAACTGAAGCTTTCTTT
TRBJ1-2,TRBD1,few,13,TRBV29-1,CSVAGQTIYGYTF,TGCAGCGTTGCGGGACAGACGATCTATGGCTACACCTTC
TRBJ2-1,TRBD1,few,14,TRBV19,CASSRGQWRNEQFF,TGTGCCAGTAGTAGGGGACAGTGGCGCAATGAGCAGTTCTTC
TRBJ2-2,NA,few,14,TRBV7-8,CASSSRTPKWELFF,TGTGCCAGCAGCTCCCGGACCCCCAAGTGGGAGCTGTTTTTT
TRBJ1-3,NA,few,13,TRBV30,CAWSVSMGNTIYF,TGTGCCTGGAGTGTATCTATGGGAAACACCATATATTTT
TRBJ2-1,NA,NA,15,TRBV9,CASSAPPQGPSKQFF,TGTGCCAGCAGCGCCCCGCCGCAGGGCCCGTCGAAGCAGTTCTTC